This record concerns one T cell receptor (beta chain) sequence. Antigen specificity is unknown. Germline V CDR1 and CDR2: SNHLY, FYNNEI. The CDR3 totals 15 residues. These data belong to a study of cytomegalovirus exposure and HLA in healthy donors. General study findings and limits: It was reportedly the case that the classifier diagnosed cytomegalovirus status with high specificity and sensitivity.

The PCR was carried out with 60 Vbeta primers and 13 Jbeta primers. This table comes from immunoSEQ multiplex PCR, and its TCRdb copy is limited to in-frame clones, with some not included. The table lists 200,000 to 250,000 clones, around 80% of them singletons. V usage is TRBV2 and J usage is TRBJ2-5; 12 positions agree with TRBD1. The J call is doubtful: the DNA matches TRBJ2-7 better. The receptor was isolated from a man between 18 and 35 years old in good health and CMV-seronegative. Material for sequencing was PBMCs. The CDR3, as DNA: TGTGCCAGCAGAGAACACGGGACAGGGGGCTCCGAGCAGTACTTC. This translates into CASREHGTGGSEQYF.